The next 5 T cell receptor beta chains were all read from a single sample in a study of memory CD4+ T cells and cytomegalovirus serostatus. The protocol was immunoSEQ multiplex PCR, while the TCRdb copy is restricted to in-frame clones and leaves out a portion. The profile covers tens of thousands of clones, with roughly three quarters appearing a single time and approximately 4.8% taken by the ten largest. The sort gate was single viable CD3+CD4+CD8-CD45RO+ cells for memory CD4+ T cells. The specimen was memory CD4+ T cells from blood. Receptors originate from an adult in good health and CMV-seropositive.

The chain is built from TRBV4-3 and TRBJ1-2; a weak D match, TRBD1 (6 bases). Trimming cost V 0 bases and J 8 bases, with 16 bases left between them. The CDR3 is made up of 15 amino acids. Per the germline V gene, CDR1 is LGHNA and CDR2 is YSLEER. The CDR3 DNA is TGCGCCAGCAGCCAAGATAAAGGCTTTGGGGGCGGCTACACCTTC. It encodes CASSQDKGFGGGYTF.

This clone was counted at least ten times. This sample also contains other DNA sequences that code for the same CDR3. This sequence joins TRBV6-1 and TRBJ1-5; no firm D call. This CDR3 is built from 14 residues. With 0 bases removed from V and 0 bases from J, the gap between germline ends came to 3 bases. The germline V gene encodes CDR1 MNHNS and CDR2 SASEGT. The CDR3 sequence is CASSEAYSNQPQHF. CDR3 nucleotide sequence: TGTGCCAGCAGTGAAGCTTATAGCAATCAGCCCCAGCATTTT.

The chain links TRBV7-9 to TRBJ1-3; D remains ambiguous. Per germline, CDR1 SEHNR and CDR2 FQNEAQ (reference sequence). Trimming took 0 bases from V and 2 from J, leaving 5 bases between them. This CDR3 comprises 14 residues. The chain's CDR3 is CASSLAIAGNTIYF. The CDR3 DNA reads as TGTGCCAGCAGCTTAGCCATTGCTGGAAACACCATATATTTT. Combining the CDR3 with reference TRBV7-9 and TRBJ1-3 gives the whole variable domain DTGVSQNPRHKITKRGQNVTFRCDPISEHNRLYWYRQTLGQGPEFLTYFQNEAQLEKSRLLSDRFSAERPKGSFSTLEIQRTEQGDSAMYLCASSLAIAGNTIYFGEGSWLTVV.

This clone was counted between two and nine times. This sequence joins TRBV7-2 and TRBJ1-2; TRBD1 might be the D (5 bases). This CDR3 has 13 amino acids. Trimming removed 5 bases from V and 1 base from J, with 8 bases in between. Looked up from germline, CDR1 is SGHTA and CDR2 is FQGNSA. This chain's CDR3 is CASSLDSNYGYTF. The DNA of the CDR3 is TGTGCCAGCAGCCTAGACAGTAACTATGGCTACACCTTC.

J is TRBJ2-3 and V is TRBV27, with TRBD2 identical over 11 bases. The CDR3 runs 19 residues. Germline-derived CDR1 and CDR2 are MNHEY and SMNVEV (reference sequence). V was clipped by 5 bases and J by 1 base; unmatched bases: 14. CDR3 coding DNA: TGTGCCAGCAGTCATAGCCCCCTAGCGGGGGGACGTGGCACAGATACGCAGTATTTT. This codes for CASSHSPLAGGRGTDTQYF.